This T cell receptor beta chain was captured in a study of cytomegalovirus exposure and HLA in healthy donors. At the level of the study: An analysis done earlier identified approximately 120 million unique TCR beta sequences from around 180 million T cells. In terms of ancestry, the Caucasian-associated cluster contained around four fifths of the roughly 360 genotyped donors.

CDR3 length equals 13 residues. Germline V CDR1 and CDR2: SGHRS, YFSETQ. Deletions cut 3 bases from V and 9 bases from J, with 15 bases between. In the PCR, 60 Vbeta and 13 Jbeta primers were used. Generated by immunoSEQ multiplex PCR, the TCRdb table keeps only in-frame clones and is missing some. This table holds approximately 140,000 clones, around 85% found once. As regards this clone: Its cognate antigen is unknown.

General study points: Presence/absence analyses took donor sequencing depth as roughly uniform. Many donors shared some public TCRs, even though most TCR sequences were rare.

The sequence derives from a boy between 5 and 17 years old in good health and CMV-seronegative. This chain joins TRBV5-1 and TRBJ1-2, with D uncertain. The sequenced sample consisted of PBMCs. The CDR3 sequence: CASSYGESMSYTF. The DNA of the CDR3 is TGCGCCAGCAGCTACGGGGAATCTATGAGCTACACCTTC.